Following are 26 T cell receptor beta chains from one sample sequenced in a study of blood T cell repertoires in COVID-19. The assay was immunoSEQ multiplex PCR, and TCRdb's table has in-frame clones only and misses some. The data contain 150,000 to 200,000 clones, just under 85% of them singletons. Specimen: peripheral blood. The receptors shown here come from an elderly woman with acute or convalescent COVID-19.

The rearrangement links TRBV29-1 to TRBJ2-1; the D gene is possibly TRBD2 (5 bases). This CDR3 contains 14 residues. Trimming cost V 7 bases and J 4 bases, with 17 bases left between them. Germline CDR1 is SQVTM and CDR2 is ANQGSEA. CDR3 nucleotide sequence: TGCAGCGGACAAAGGGATAGGACTTACAATGAGCAGTTCTTC. It specifies CSGQRDRTYNEQFF.

V is TRBV10-3 and J is TRBJ1-6; 7 nucleotides align to TRBD1. V was pared by 0 bases and J by 9 bases, with 5 bases of the junction left unmatched. The CDR3 spans 15 residues. Germline values: CDR1 ENHRY, CDR2 SYGVKD. CDR3 sequence: CAISESTGSGSPLHF. DNA for the CDR3: TGTGCCATCAGTGAGTCGACAGGGAGTGGTTCACCCCTCCACTTT.

The V and J genes are TRBV27 and TRBJ1-3, with a possible D match to TRBD1 (5 bases). This CDR3 region has 14 residues. Germline V lookup: CDR1 MNHEY, CDR2 SMNVEV (reference sequence). Trimming pared 5 bases from V and 0 bases from J, leaving 8 bases between. The CDR3 region has the DNA TGTGCCAGCAGTACGACAGCCTCTGGAAACACCATATATTTT. Translating gives CASSTTASGNTIYF.

J is TRBJ2-7 and V is TRBV2; 12 nucleotides agree with TRBD2. The CDR3 has 13 residues. The germline gives CDR1 SNHLY, CDR2 FYNNEI. V shed 7 bases and J 4 bases; nucleotides not matched to a gene: 2. DNA of the CDR3: TGTGCCAGCATGCTAGCGGGAGGGTACGAGCAGTACTTC. This translates into CASMLAGGYEQYF.

This clone is a singleton in its sample. The chain links TRBV29-1 to TRBJ2-5, with TRBD2 matching 7 bases. Per the germline V gene, CDR1 is SQVTM and CDR2 is ANQGSEA. Trimming removed 4 bases from V and 1 base from J; junction bases left unmatched: 6. CDR3 length equals 14 residues. The CDR3 is CSVAPLAVQETQYF. DNA of the CDR3: TGCAGCGTTGCCCCGCTAGCGGTCCAAGAGACCCAGTACTTC.

This sequence joins TRBV19 and TRBJ2-7, with 7 positions matching TRBD2. Germline V gene data show CDR1 as LNHDA and CDR2 as SQIVND (reference sequence). This CDR3 is built from 16 residues. J was trimmed by 2 bases and V by 6 bases; bases with no gene match: 13. For the CDR3, the DNA is TGTGCCAGTAGCCCCATCCTAGCGGAGGGAACCTACGAGCAGTACTTC. This codes for CASSPILAEGTYEQYF.

V gene TRBV5-1 combines with J gene TRBJ1-6; 8 bases match TRBD1. The J segment lost 7 bases and the V segment lost 3 bases, leaving 6 bases of the junction unmatched. CDR3 size: 15 residues. CDR1 and CDR2 (germline): SGHRS, YFSETQ. For the CDR3, the DNA is TGCGCCAGCAGCTCTGGACAGGGCGGGAATTCACCCCTCCACTTT. Its protein is CASSSGQGGNSPLHF.

The chain employs TRBV10-3 and TRBJ2-1; TRBD2 agrees at 12 bases. The germline V gene encodes CDR1 ENHRY and CDR2 SYGVKD. The trim removed 0 bases at V and 9 bases at J, leaving 3 bases unmatched. This CDR3 is 15 amino acids long. The CDR3: CAISESLAGGSEQFF. DNA of the CDR3: TGTGCCATCAGTGAGTCTCTAGCGGGAGGGAGTGAGCAGTTCTTC.

The chain carries TRBV3-1 (or the pseudogene TRBV3-2) and TRBJ2-7; a possible D gene is TRBD2 (6 bases). The germline V and J ends were trimmed by 3 bases and 12 bases, with 18 bases remaining between them. The CDR3 has 13 residues. Germline values: CDR1 LGHDT, CDR2 YNNKEL (reference sequence). CDR3 in DNA: TGTGCCAGCAGCCACAATCTGTGGGGGGAAGCGTACTTC. Translated, it gives CASSHNLWGEAYF.

The rearrangement joins TRBV15 to TRBJ2-7; 10 bases are shared with TRBD2. The V gene's germline CDR1 is LNHNV and CDR2 YYDKDF (reference sequence). The CDR3 is 15 amino acids. Losses at the gene ends were 1 base for V and 3 bases for J; bases not matched to a gene: 3. CDR3 region: CATSRGSGGLYEQYF. The CDR3 region has the DNA TGTGCCACCAGCAGAGGTAGCGGGGGGCTCTACGAGCAGTACTTC.

This clone appeared a single time. For the CDR3, the DNA is TGTGCCAGCTCACCACGAACGTCGGCGGGGAGCACTGAAGCTTTCTTT. Amino acids: CASSPRTSAGSTEAFF. The chain recombines TRBV18 with TRBJ1-1; D is uncertain. The CDR3 consists of 16 residues. CDR1 is KGHSH and CDR2 is LQKENI in the germline V gene. Trimming left V 1 base short and J 4 bases short, with 16 bases between.

V is TRBV9 and J is TRBJ1-4, with TRBD1 as a possible D gene (5 bases). V lost 3 bases and J lost 8, with 11 bases in between. Germline V gives CDR1 SGDLS, CDR2 YYNGEE. CDR3 size: 13 residues. The CDR3 here is CASSAGGGEKLFF. The CDR3 DNA reads as TGTGCCAGCAGCGCCGGGGGTGGCGAAAAACTGTTTTTT.

The genes are TRBV27 and TRBJ1-5; perhaps TRBD1 as D (6 bases). Germline lookup yields CDR1 MNHEY and CDR2 SMNVEV (reference sequence). Trimming pared 6 bases from V and 4 bases from J, leaving 19 bases between. This CDR3 comprises 16 residues. In nucleotides, the CDR3 is TGTGCCAGCAGCCTATACGGCAGGGGAAAAAATCAGCCCCAGCATTTT. Translated: CASSLYGRGKNQPQHF.

Here the CDR3 DNA reads TGTGCCATCACCGGGGGGGCAGGGTCTGGGGAGCAGTACTTC. Amino acid sequence: CAITGGAGSGEQYF. This chain joins TRBV10-3 and TRBJ2-7, with 8 positions matching TRBD2. V lost 7 bases, J lost 7 bases, and 12 bases stayed unmatched. The germline V gene has CDR1 ENHRY and CDR2 SYGVKD. The CDR3 has 14 amino acids.

The chain couples TRBV10-2 to TRBJ2-1; tentatively, D is TRBD1 (5 bases). V was pared by 3 bases and J by 7 bases, with 16 bases between. CDR1 is WSHSY, CDR2 SAAADI, per germline. This CDR3 is 15 amino acids long. CDR3 coding DNA: TGCGCCAGCAGTGACCCGCTATCTAAGGGGAATGAGCAGTTCTTC. Amino acid sequence: CASSDPLSKGNEQFF.

CDR3 region: CASSLGGPSRRDTQYF. Here the CDR3 DNA reads TGTGCCAGCAGCTTGGGAGGGCCTTCTCGGCGAGATACGCAGTATTTT. V usage is TRBV11-2 and J usage is TRBJ2-3; 7 bases align to TRBD2. The length of the CDR3 is 16 residues. Per germline, CDR1 SGHAT and CDR2 FQNNGV. V trimming: 3 bases; J trimming: 5 bases; junction bases outside the gene matches: 11. The variable domain in full, with the rest retrieved from reference TRBV11-2 and TRBJ2-3, is EAGVAQSPRYKIIEKRQSVAFWCNPISGHATLYWYQQILGQGPKLLIQFQNNGVVDDSQLPKDRFSAERLKGVDSTLKIQPAKLEDSAVYLCASSLGGPSRRDTQYFGPGTRLTVL.

This chain connects TRBV3-1 (or the pseudogene TRBV3-2) to TRBJ1-2; 9 nucleotides align to TRBD1. Per germline, CDR1 LGHDT and CDR2 YNNKEL (reference sequence). J gave up 7 bases and V 2 bases, and 2 bases lay outside the gene matches. This CDR3 has 13 amino acids. In DNA, the CDR3 is TGTGCCAGCAGCCAAAGGGACAGGGTTGGCTACACCTTC. This gives the protein CASSQRDRVGYTF.

CDR3: CASSPGQKATNEKLFF. CDR3 sequence (DNA): TGTGCCAGCTCACCGGGACAGAAGGCAACTAATGAAAAACTGTTTTTT. The V gene is TRBV18, the J gene TRBJ1-4; 7 bases match TRBD1. The trim removed 3 bases at V and 0 bases at J, leaving 4 bases unmatched. Germline V gene data show CDR1 as KGHSH and CDR2 as LQKENI. CDR3 length: 16 residues.

The chain links TRBV7-8 to TRBJ1-1; 10 nucleotides line up with TRBD1. This CDR3 has 16 residues. V gave up 3 bases and J gave up 6 bases; unmatched junction bases: 10. Germline CDR1 SGHVS, CDR2 FQNEAQ. CDR3 region: CASSFSLDRGLAEAFF. The CDR3 DNA is TGTGCCAGCAGCTTCTCCCTAGACAGGGGGCTAGCTGAAGCTTTCTTT.

This chain uses TRBV3-1 (or the pseudogene TRBV3-2) with TRBJ2-1; tentative D call: TRBD2 (6 bases). V lost 4 bases to trimming and J lost 2 bases, with 15 bases between them. Germline V gene lookup returns CDR1 LGHDT and CDR2 YNNKEL (reference sequence). The CDR3 is 16 amino acids. CDR3 amino acids: CASSPPVTRTYNEQFF. CDR3 DNA: TGTGCCAGCAGCCCCCCAGTGACTAGAACCTACAATGAGCAGTTCTTC.

The chain employs TRBV7-2 and TRBJ2-2, with a tentative D call TRBD1 (6 bases). CDR3 size: 15 residues. Germline CDR1 is SGHTA and CDR2 is FQGNSA. Deletions cut 5 bases from V and 5 bases from J, with 15 bases between. The CDR3 DNA sequence: TGTGCCAGCAGCCCTATCGGACAGATTACCGGGGAGCTGTTTTTT. This translates into CASSPIGQITGELFF.

V and J are TRBV28 and TRBJ2-1; 12 bases are a match to TRBD1. Germline loops: CDR1 MDHEN, CDR2 SYDVKM. The trim removed 5 bases at V and 7 bases at J, leaving 6 bases unmatched. This CDR3 has 15 amino acids. The CDR3 loop is CASSRDRGRRNEQFF. In DNA form, the CDR3 reads TGTGCCAGCAGTCGGGACAGGGGGCGCAGGAATGAGCAGTTCTTC.

This chain joins TRBV10-3 and TRBJ1-2; D gene ambiguous. The V end was cut by 4 bases, the J end by 7 bases, with 10 bases between. There are 12 residues in the CDR3. The V gene's germline CDR1 is ENHRY and CDR2 SYGVKD. The CDR3 coding sequence is TGTGCCATCAGTGTGGGCTCTACTGGCTACACCTTC. This sequence encodes CAISVGSTGYTF.

Here the CDR3 DNA reads TGTGCCAGCACCGCAGGGGCCCTCTCTGGGGCCAACGTCCTGACTTTC. Translation gives CASTAGALSGANVLTF. This chain connects TRBV7-9 to TRBJ2-6, with D possibly TRBD1 on 6 matching bases. The germline V gene has CDR1 SEHNR and CDR2 FQNEAQ (reference sequence). Trimming left V 7 bases short and J 0 bases short, with 13 bases between. The CDR3 spans 16 residues.

This chain joins TRBV4-1 and TRBJ2-3; D uncertain. V dropped 1 base and J dropped 4 bases, with 15 bases sitting between them. Germline assignment: CDR1 MGHRA and CDR2 YSYEKL. The CDR3 runs 16 residues. The CDR3 region is CASSQVGSSVADTQYF. The CDR3 DNA follows: TGCGCCAGCAGCCAAGTGGGTAGCTCGGTGGCAGATACGCAGTATTTT.

CDR3: CASSRGLAGDTGELFF. In DNA form, the CDR3 reads TGTGCCAGCAGCCGAGGACTAGCGGGAGATACCGGGGAGCTGTTTTTT. This sequence joins TRBV4-2 and TRBJ2-2; 13 bases line up with TRBD2. Germline assignment: CDR1 LGHNA and CDR2 YNFKEQ. The CDR3 is made up of 16 amino acids. The junction had 4 bases not matched to a gene; V was cut back by 4 bases and J by 5 bases.